The 7 T cell receptor beta chains listed next were all sequenced from one sample in a study of blood T cell repertoires in COVID-19. TCRdb keeps only in-frame clones here, not all; method: immunoSEQ multiplex PCR. The data contain 220,000 or so clones, around 83% of them singletons. Sequenced: peripheral blood. The receptors were gathered from a man aged 50 to 59 who had recovered from COVID-19.

The V gene is TRBV7-9, the J gene TRBJ1-2; perhaps TRBD1 as D (6 bases). CDR3 length: 15 residues. Germline CDR1 is SEHNR and CDR2 is FQNEAQ (reference sequence). V lost 5 bases to trimming and J lost 8 bases, with 21 bases between them. CDR3 DNA sequence: TGTGCCAGCAGCAATAGTGGGGAGAGACAGGCCGGCTACACCTTC. Its translation is CASSNSGERQAGYTF.

This chain joins TRBV6-4 and TRBJ2-7; 9 bases line up with TRBD1. CDR1 MRHNA and CDR2 SNTAGT come from the germline V gene. V shed 5 bases, J shed 5 bases, and the junction held 13 bases outside the gene matches. The CDR3 extends over 16 amino acids. CDR3 nucleotide sequence: TGTGCCAGCAGTACCTCTTTCGGGGACAGGGTGGACGAGCAGTACTTC. Its protein is CASSTSFGDRVDEQYF.

The chain links TRBV6-4 to TRBJ2-1, with 9 bases lining up with TRBD1. This CDR3 region has 18 residues. The V gene end was trimmed by 3 bases and the J gene end by 8 bases; junction bases not matched to a gene: 17. Per the germline V gene, CDR1 is MRHNA and CDR2 is SNTAGT. The CDR3, as DNA: TGTGCCAGCAGTGAGCGATTTTGGGGGACAGGGAGTAAGGATGAGCAGTTCTTC. Encoded protein: CASSERFWGTGSKDEQFF.

V usage is TRBV5-1 and J usage is TRBJ1-1; 8 bases agree with TRBD1. The trim removed 4 bases at V and 1 base at J, leaving 9 bases unmatched. Germline V gene sequence: CDR1 SGHRS, CDR2 YFSETQ. The length of the CDR3 is 16 residues. DNA of the CDR3: TGCGCCAGCAGCCCGACTAGACAGGGGCGGAACACTGAAGCTTTCTTT. Translating it yields CASSPTRQGRNTEAFF.

A single count supports this clone. The rearrangement links TRBV3-1 (or the pseudogene TRBV3-2) to TRBJ1-2, with 9 bases that match TRBD1. Germline V CDR1 and CDR2: LGHDT, YNNKEL (reference sequence). There are 17 residues in the CDR3. Losses at the gene ends were 4 bases for V and 4 bases for J; bases not matched to a gene: 13. In DNA form, the CDR3 reads TGTGCCAGCAGCCCCGGTGGGGGGACAGGGAGGTCCTATGGCTACACCTTC. Amino acids: CASSPGGGTGRSYGYTF.

The J gene is TRBJ1-4, the V gene TRBV5-1, with 8 bases matching TRBD1. Germline-derived CDR1 and CDR2 are SGHRS and YFSETQ. This CDR3 comprises 13 residues. The ends lost 8 bases at V and 4 bases at J; junction bases unmatched: 4. The CDR3 is CASQQGGNEKLFF. DNA of the CDR3: TGCGCCAGTCAACAGGGGGGTAATGAAAAACTGTTTTTT.

The chain employs TRBV4-2 and TRBJ2-5, with 8 nucleotides matching TRBD2. The CDR3 has 17 residues. Germline V gene data show CDR1 as LGHNA and CDR2 as YNFKEQ. V shed 1 base, J shed 2 bases, and the junction held 9 bases outside the gene matches. Here the CDR3 reads CASSQVSLAGGQETQYF. The CDR3 DNA reads TGTGCCAGCAGCCAAGTTAGCCTAGCGGGCGGACAAGAGACCCAGTACTTC.